One sample yielded the 30 T cell receptor beta chains listed below, sequenced in a study of blood T cell repertoires in COVID-19. Clones were read by immunoSEQ multiplex PCR, and TCRdb kept only the in-frame ones, dropping some. The sample contains approximately 120,000 clones, 70% to 90% of which appear only once. The sequencing input was peripheral blood. The receptors stem from a woman aged 45 to 65 who had recovered from COVID-19.

The V call is TRBV5-1, the J call TRBJ2-1; D might be TRBD2 (5 bases). The ends were cut back, 4 bases at V and 0 bases at J, with 14 bases in the middle. The CDR3 sequence is 16 residues long. Germline values: CDR1 SGHRS, CDR2 YFSETQ. CDR3 coding DNA: TGCGCCAGCAGCCGCCATCTAGGGAGCTCCTACAATGAGCAGTTCTTC. It specifies CASSRHLGSSYNEQFF.

This rearrangement joins TRBV5-1 to TRBJ2-5, with a tentative D call TRBD2 (5 bases). The CDR3 runs to 15 residues. V lost 5 bases and J lost 2, with 16 bases in between. The germline V gene has CDR1 SGHRS and CDR2 YFSETQ. CDR3 nucleotide sequence: TGCGCCAGCAGTCTACAGTACGGGGATCAAGAGACCCAGTACTTC. Translated: CASSLQYGDQETQYF.

This rearrangement joins TRBV7-2 to TRBJ1-1, with D maybe TRBD1 (6 bases). The CDR3 covers 17 residues. V was trimmed by 6 bases and J by 0 bases, leaving 20 bases between them. Germline V lookup: CDR1 SGHTA, CDR2 FQGNSA. Here the CDR3 DNA reads TGTGCCAGCAGTCGGGGTGGGACACAAGGAATGAACACTGAAGCTTTCTTT. Translated: CASSRGGTQGMNTEAFF. Full variable domain (remainder filled in from reference TRBV7-2 and TRBJ1-1): GAGVSQSPSNKVTEKGKDVELRCDPISGHTALYWYRQSLGQGLEFLIYFQGNSAPDKSGLPSDRFSAERTGGSVSTLTIQRTQQEDSAVYLCASSRGGTQGMNTEAFFGQGTRLTVV.

This chain uses TRBV3-1 (or the pseudogene TRBV3-2) with TRBJ1-2; 7 positions agree with TRBD1. J lost 3 bases, V lost 4 bases, and 5 bases had no gene match. The CDR3 has 14 amino acids. Germline CDR1 LGHDT, CDR2 YNNKEL (reference sequence). The chain's CDR3 is CASSRGTGDYGYTF. In DNA form, the CDR3 reads TGTGCCAGCAGCCGAGGCACAGGGGACTATGGCTACACCTTC.

The chain combines TRBV4-1 with TRBJ1-2, with 7 bases aligning to TRBD1. The CDR3 is 15 residues long. Germline CDR1 reads MGHRA; CDR2 reads YSYEKL. Trimming cost V 4 bases and J 5 bases; bases outside gene matches: 10. CDR3 nucleotides: TGCGCCAGCAGCCCCCTCACAGGGGCCAGATATGGCTACACCTTC. Its translation: CASSPLTGARYGYTF.

The chain couples TRBV6-6 to TRBJ1-1; D gene uncertain. Germline V gene sequence: CDR1 MNHNY, CDR2 SVGAGI (reference sequence). Trimming removed 7 bases at V and 5 bases at J, with 14 bases between. The CDR3 loop spans 13 amino acids. CDR3 amino acids: CASTRTRETEAFF. CDR3 in DNA: TGTGCCAGCACTCGCACGCGGGAGACTGAAGCTTTCTTT.

The chain recombines TRBV7-2 with TRBJ1-3, with D possibly TRBD1 on 5 matching bases. This CDR3 spans 14 amino acids. Germline CDR1 is SGHTA and CDR2 is FQGNSA. Trimming took off 3 bases at V and 2 bases at J, with 8 bases between the two ends. The chain's CDR3 is CASSLGRAGNTIYF. For the CDR3, the DNA is TGTGCCAGCAGCTTGGGCAGGGCTGGAAACACCATATATTTT.

V usage is TRBV24-1 and J usage is TRBJ2-5; 7 bases match TRBD2. This CDR3 region has 15 residues. CDR1 is KGHDR, CDR2 SFDVKD, per germline. V dropped 3 bases and J dropped 5; count of bases not matched to a gene: 8. The CDR3 region has the DNA TGTGCCACCAGTGATCCCGGCGGGAGTGGTGAGACCCAGTACTTC. Encoded protein: CATSDPGGSGETQYF.

The rearrangement uses TRBV7-9 and TRBJ2-3; possible D gene TRBD1, 6 bases. Germline V gives CDR1 SEHNR, CDR2 FQNEAQ (reference sequence). The V end lost 3 bases, the J end lost 6 bases, and 13 bases lay between the germline ends. The CDR3 totals 14 residues. CDR3 protein: CASSLEQGRDTQYF. The CDR3 DNA follows: TGTGCCAGCAGCTTGGAACAGGGCAGGGATACGCAGTATTTT.

The rearrangement links TRBV9 to TRBJ1-6; the match to TRBD1 covers 7 bases. Per germline, CDR1 SGDLS and CDR2 YYNGEE. After removal of 0 bases from V and 6 bases from J, the junction contained 6 bases not matched to a gene. The CDR3 loop spans 16 amino acids. The CDR3 protein is CASSVDGDSFNSPLHF. In DNA, the CDR3 is TGTGCCAGCAGCGTAGACGGGGACAGCTTTAATTCACCCCTCCACTTT.

The genes are TRBV19 and TRBJ1-5; 8 bases map to TRBD1. The CDR3 is made up of 15 amino acids. Germline lookup yields CDR1 LNHDA and CDR2 SQIVND (reference sequence). V was clipped by 8 bases and J by 2 bases; unmatched bases: 8. The CDR3 coding sequence is TGTGCCAGTCGTGCAGGGGGCCGGGGCAATCAGCCCCAGCATTTT. This translates into CASRAGGRGNQPQHF.

The rearrangement uses TRBV6-2 or TRBV6-3 and TRBJ2-3; TRBD2 is a possible D gene (6 bases). CDR1 is MNHEY and CDR2 is SVGEGT in the germline V gene. This CDR3 contains 14 residues. The ends were cut back, 2 bases at V and 4 bases at J, with 10 bases in the middle. CDR3 in amino acids: CASSYEGGSDTQYF. The CDR3 DNA follows: TGTGCCAGCAGTTACGAGGGAGGTTCAGATACGCAGTATTTT.

The chain is built from TRBV15 and TRBJ2-3; 9 bases agree with TRBD2. CDR1 is LNHNV and CDR2 is YYDKDF in the germline V gene (reference sequence). J was trimmed by 2 bases and V by 0 bases; bases with no gene match: 6. The CDR3 has 17 residues. Written as DNA, the CDR3 is TGTGCCACCAGCAGAGATCAAGTAGCGGGGGCCACAGATACGCAGTATTTT. Amino acid sequence: CATSRDQVAGATDTQYF.

CDR3: CASSPGRGLNQPQHF. The CDR3 DNA is TGTGCCAGCAGCCCTGGCAGGGGCTTAAATCAGCCCCAGCATTTT. The gene calls are TRBV7-8 and TRBJ1-5; weak D call: TRBD1 (6 bases). There are 15 residues in the CDR3. The V gene's germline CDR1 is SGHVS and CDR2 FQNEAQ. The V gene lost 5 bases and the J gene lost 4 bases, with 15 bases spanning the gap.

This chain links TRBV5-4 with TRBJ1-2; 7 nucleotides line up with TRBD1. The CDR3 totals 15 residues. Germline V CDR1 and CDR2: SGHNT, YYREEE (reference sequence). V lost 3 bases to trimming and J lost 6 bases; unmatched junction nucleotides: 11. The chain's CDR3 is CASSSLSTTGDGYTF. The CDR3 DNA is TGTGCCAGCAGCTCGTTAAGCACTACAGGGGATGGCTACACCTTC.

The rearrangement uses TRBV7-3 and TRBJ2-2, with D unclear. The CDR3 has 14 amino acids. Trimming cost V 5 bases and J 5 bases, with 12 bases left between them. The V gene's germline CDR1 is SGHTA and CDR2 FQGTGA. DNA for the CDR3: TGTGCCAGCAGCCTACGGTTTAATACCGGGGAGCTGTTTTTT. Its protein product is CASSLRFNTGELFF.

The rearrangement links TRBV7-9 to TRBJ2-5, with D maybe TRBD2 (6 bases). The length of the CDR3 is 15 residues. V lost 1 base to trimming and J lost 2 bases, with 11 bases between them. Per germline, CDR1 SEHNR and CDR2 FQNEAQ (reference sequence). The CDR3 DNA reads as TGTGCCAGCAGCTTAGGTTTCAGCGGGCAAGAGACCCAGTACTTC. Residues: CASSLGFSGQETQYF. Drawing the rest from reference TRBV7-9 and TRBJ2-5, the complete variable domain is DTGVSQNPRHKITKRGQNVTFRCDPISEHNRLYWYRQTLGQGPEFLTYFQNEAQLEKSRLLSDRFSAERPKGSFSTLEIQRTEQGDSAMYLCASSLGFSGQETQYFGPGTRLLVL.

The gene calls are TRBV5-1 and TRBJ1-1; the match to TRBD1 covers 9 bases. The CDR3 totals 17 residues. Germline V gene sequence: CDR1 SGHRS, CDR2 YFSETQ. The J segment lost 4 bases and the V segment lost 4 bases, leaving 14 bases of the junction unmatched. The CDR3 sequence: CASSAYGTGHVGTEAFF. CDR3 sequence (DNA): TGCGCCAGCAGCGCCTACGGGACAGGGCATGTGGGCACTGAAGCTTTCTTT.

CDR3 sequence: CASSPGQGLGEKLFF. CDR3 bases: TGTGCCAGCAGCCCGGGACAGGGCCTAGGTGAAAAACTGTTTTTT. The chain links TRBV11-3 to TRBJ1-4; 9 nucleotides match TRBD1. Looked up from germline, CDR1 is SGHNT and CDR2 is YENEEA. Losses at the gene ends were 5 bases for V and 7 bases for J; bases not matched to a gene: 8. The CDR3 contains 15 residues.

The J gene is TRBJ2-2, the V gene TRBV3-1 (or the pseudogene TRBV3-2), with TRBD1 matching 8 bases. V trimming: 3 bases; J trimming: 5 bases; junction bases outside the gene matches: 5. Germline V CDR1 and CDR2: LGHDT, YNNKEL (reference sequence). The CDR3 spans 15 residues. This CDR3 reads CASSQWGDRTGELFF. CDR3 DNA sequence: TGTGCCAGCAGCCAGTGGGGGGACAGGACCGGGGAGCTGTTTTTT.

This chain links TRBV5-1 with TRBJ2-5; TRBD2 matches at 7 bases. Germline assignment: CDR1 SGHRS and CDR2 YFSETQ. This CDR3 has 15 amino acids. After removal of 2 bases from V and 5 bases from J, the junction contained 9 bases not matched to a gene. In DNA form, the CDR3 reads TGCGCCAGCAGCTTCCCTAGCGGCTCCGAGGAGACCCAGTACTTC. This sequence encodes CASSFPSGSEETQYF.

This sequence joins TRBV3-1 (or the pseudogene TRBV3-2) and TRBJ2-7, with TRBD1 matching over 9 bases. CDR1 is LGHDT, CDR2 YNNKEL, per germline (reference sequence). This CDR3 is built from 14 residues. The V and J ends lost 4 bases and 6 bases, in that order; junction bases with no gene match: 7. The CDR3 loop reads CASSRGTGNREQYF. The CDR3 DNA reads as TGTGCCAGCAGCCGAGGGACAGGGAATCGCGAGCAGTACTTC.

The rearrangement links TRBV4-1 to TRBJ1-5; 10 bases agree with TRBD1. V was clipped by 0 bases and J by 3 bases; unmatched bases: 5. This CDR3 region has 17 residues. Germline lookup yields CDR1 MGHRA and CDR2 YSYEKL. CDR3 nucleotides: TGCGCCAGCAGCCAAGATAGGGACAGGGGACCCAATCAGCCCCAGCATTTT. Its protein is CASSQDRDRGPNQPQHF.

The chain carries TRBV5-1 and TRBJ2-1, with D perhaps matching TRBD1 (6 bases). V lost 6 bases to trimming and J lost 1 base, with 14 bases between them. The CDR3 covers 15 residues. From germline, CDR1 is SGHRS and CDR2 YFSETQ. CDR3 region: CASTQTGVSYNEQFF. CDR3 nucleotide sequence: TGCGCCAGCACCCAGACAGGAGTATCCTACAATGAGCAGTTCTTC.

Only one count was recorded for this clone. The rearrangement joins TRBV10-3 to TRBJ2-4, with TRBD1 matching over 12 bases. CDR3 length equals 17 residues. CDR1 is ENHRY, CDR2 SYGVKD, per germline. Trimming cost V 5 bases and J 4 bases; bases outside gene matches: 9. Here the CDR3 reads CAISPGTGGAVKNIQYF. CDR3 sequence (DNA): TGTGCCATCAGTCCCGGGACAGGGGGCGCCGTAAAAAACATTCAGTACTTC.

The J gene is TRBJ1-5, the V gene TRBV5-6; no firm D call. This CDR3 is built from 14 residues. CDR1 and CDR2 (germline): SGHDT, YYEEEE. V shed 2 bases and J shed 5 bases, with 11 bases lying between them. Here the CDR3 reads CASSLTGQHQPQHF. The CDR3 DNA reads TGTGCCAGCAGCTTAACGGGTCAACATCAGCCCCAGCATTTT.

The chain recombines TRBV5-1 with TRBJ2-3; 7 bases line up with TRBD1. CDR1 is SGHRS and CDR2 is YFSETQ in the germline V gene. The V segment lost 9 bases and the J segment 1 base; nucleotides outside the gene matches: 5. This CDR3 is built from 13 residues. The CDR3 sequence is CATRQGGTDTQYF. The DNA for the CDR3 is TGCGCCACCCGACAGGGCGGCACAGATACGCAGTATTTT.

This chain links TRBV12-3 or TRBV12-4 with TRBJ1-2; no reliable D call. Deletions cut 0 bases from V and 4 bases from J, with 6 bases between. The CDR3 has 13 amino acids. The CDR3 region is CASSLASIYGYTF. CDR3 coding DNA: TGTGCCAGCAGTTTAGCCAGTATCTATGGCTACACCTTC.

This chain links TRBV5-1 with TRBJ2-5; TRBD2 agrees at 9 bases. Germline V lookup: CDR1 SGHRS, CDR2 YFSETQ. The CDR3 has 14 amino acids. V lost 5 bases to trimming and J lost 2 bases; unmatched junction nucleotides: 4. Here the CDR3 reads CASRGGGVQETQYF. The CDR3 coding sequence is TGCGCCAGCAGGGGCGGGGGGGTACAAGAGACCCAGTACTTC.

The chain recombines TRBV3-1 (or the pseudogene TRBV3-2) with TRBJ2-3, with a possible D match to TRBD2 (5 bases). This CDR3 contains 15 residues. Trimming took 1 base from V and 0 from J, leaving 8 bases between them. The germline CDR1 and CDR2 sequences are LGHDT and YNNKEL (reference sequence). The CDR3 DNA reads TGTGCCAGCAGCCAAGTGGGGAGTAGCACAGATACGCAGTATTTT. This sequence encodes CASSQVGSSTDTQYF.